Listed below are T cell receptor beta chains from one sample, sequenced in a study of T cells in Graves' hyperthyroidism and ophthalmopathy. In TCRdb, the multiplex PCR reads were re-called with MiXCR into one record per CDR3 protein. This sample carries under 350,000 distinct CDR3 sequences, about 20% of them seen once, and the ten largest clones take around 54%. The sequenced sample was blood. These receptors came from a woman aged 50 to 60 with Graves' hyperthyroidism. CDR3s include the opening cysteine and the closing phenylalanine or tryptophan. Fields, in order: D gene, clone size, V gene, J gene, CDR3 DNA, CDR3 protein. D genes are given only for firm matches. Only part of the rows carry a size: once, few, many, or a class if the clone is expanded.

NA	NA	TRBV29-1	TRBJ1-1	TGCAGCGTTACTCTGTACGGCATGAACACTGAAGCTTTCTTT	CSVTLYGMNTEAFF
NA	few	TRBV20-1	TRBJ2-5	TGCAGTGCTATCGAGATATACAGCCAAGAGACCCAGTACTTC	CSAIEIYSQETQYF
TRBD2	NA	TRBV20-1	TRBJ2-3	TGCAGTGCTAGAGATACCCAGGGAGGGAGAGATACGCAGTATTTT	CSARDTQGGRDTQYF
TRBD2	many	TRBV5-1	TRBJ2-3	TGCGCCAGCAGCATGGCTGGCGGGAGGGCCTCAGATACGCAGTATTTT	CASSMAGGRASDTQYF
TRBD1	few	TRBV20-1	TRBJ2-7	TGCAGTGCTAGCGCGACAGGGATCTCCTACGAGCAGTACTTC	CSASATGISYEQYF
TRBD1	few	TRBV28	TRBJ2-7	TGTGCCAGCATTCAGGGGGGACAGGGAGAGTACGAGCAGTACTTC	CASIQGGQGEYEQYF
TRBD1	few	TRBV2	TRBJ1-4	TGTGCCAGCAGTAGGGGACAGGGGGATGAAAAACTGTTTTTT	CASSRGQGDEKLFF
TRBD1	many	TRBV11-2	TRBJ2-7	TGTGCCAGCAGCCCGACAGGGATCGTGCAGTACTTC	CASSPTGIVQYF
NA	NA	TRBV6-2/TRBV6-3	TRBJ1-1	TGTGCCAGCAGTAGAAACTGGGGAACTGAAGCTTTCTTT	CASSRNWGTEAFF
NA	many	TRBV2	TRBJ2-1	TGTGCCAGCAGTGTCTCAGGGAGCAATGAGCAGTTCTTC	CASSVSGSNEQFF
NA	NA	TRBV19	TRBJ1-6	TGTGCCACGTCGCGGGAGTATAATTCACCCCTCCACTTT	CATSREYNSPLHF
TRBD1	NA	TRBV4-2	TRBJ1-5	TGTGCCAGCAGCCTCCGACAGGGATCTGGAAATCAGCCCCAGCATTTT	CASSLRQGSGNQPQHF
NA	many	TRBV20-1	TRBJ2-5	TGCAGTGCTATCGAAGGGGCACACGAGACCCAGTACTTC	CSAIEGAHETQYF
TRBD2	NA	TRBV9	TRBJ2-1	TGTGCCAGCAGCCAGGGACTAGCGGGAGTAGTCTCCTACAATGAGCAGTTCTTC	CASSQGLAGVVSYNEQFF
TRBD2	NA	TRBV11-2	TRBJ2-3	TGTGCCAGCAGCTCAGCCGGGACTAGCGGGGAAAGCACAGATACGCAGTATTTT	CASSSAGTSGESTDTQYF
TRBD2	NA	TRBV7-9	TRBJ2-5	TGTGCCAGCAGCCCTGCTTTTTCTAGCGGCCAAGAGACCCAGTACTTC	CASSPAFSSGQETQYF
NA	few	TRBV20-1	TRBJ1-1	TGCAGTGCTGCCAAAGAGGGAGGGAACACTGAAGCTTTCTTT	CSAAKEGGNTEAFF
TRBD1	many	TRBV27	TRBJ2-1	TGTGCCAGCAGTTTGGACAGGGGATACAATGAGCAGTTCTTC	CASSLDRGYNEQFF
TRBD1	many	TRBV27	TRBJ1-2	TGTGCCAGCAGTTTGTTGGGACAGGGGGATGGCTACACCTTC	CASSLLGQGDGYTF
TRBD2	NA	TRBV14	TRBJ2-3	TGTGCCAGCAGCCTACTAGCGGGAGCATCTAGCACAGATACGCAGTATTTT	CASSLLAGASSTDTQYF
NA	few	TRBV20-1	TRBJ2-7	TGCAGTGCTAGAGCCGGGCCAAGCCCTTACGAGCAGTACTTC	CSARAGPSPYEQYF
NA	many	TRBV29-1	TRBJ1-2	TGCAGCGTTGAAGTAGGGGGCTATGGCTACACCTTC	CSVEVGGYGYTF
TRBD1	many	TRBV11-2	TRBJ1-1	TGTGCCAGCAGCTTAAGGGGGACAGGAACTGAAGCTTTCTTT	CASSLRGTGTEAFF
TRBD1	few	TRBV2	TRBJ1-1	TGTGCCAGCAGGTTGGGACAGGGTGAGAACACTGAAGCTTTCTTT	CASRLGQGENTEAFF
NA	many	TRBV7-6	TRBJ2-5	TGTGCCAGCACCTTGGGGACATCGAGAGAGACCCAGTACTTC	CASTLGTSRETQYF
NA	NA	TRBV24-1	TRBJ1-2	TGTGCCACCAGTGACCACGACAGAGGAGGCTACACCTTC	CATSDHDRGGYTF
TRBD2	NA	TRBV6-1	TRBJ2-3	TGTGCCAGCAGTGAAGCTCCGAGCGGGAGTCCAGATACGCAGTATTTT	CASSEAPSGSPDTQYF
NA	few	TRBV11-2	TRBJ2-5	TGTGCCAGCAGCTTAGATGGCAGGGCTACACTACAAGAGACCCAGTACTTC	CASSLDGRATLQETQYF
NA	few	TRBV19	TRBJ2-6	TGTGCCAGTACTGAGAGCTCTGGGGCCAACGTCCTGACTTTC	CASTESSGANVLTF
NA	NA	TRBV2	TRBJ2-2	TGTGCCAGCAGTGAAGCGCTGGTCACCGGGGAGCTGTTTTTT	CASSEALVTGELFF
TRBD1	many	TRBV13	TRBJ2-1	TGTGCCAGCAGCACTATCGGACAGGGGCAGAATGAGCAGTTCTTC	CASSTIGQGQNEQFF
TRBD2	few	TRBV12-3/TRBV12-4	TRBJ2-3	TGTGCCAGCGGTCTAACTAGCGGGGGCCAAGATACGCAGTATTTT	CASGLTSGGQDTQYF
NA	NA	TRBV6-6	TRBJ1-2	TGTGCCAGCAGTTACTCGGGGCGGGGGGACTATGGCTACACCTTC	CASSYSGRGDYGYTF
NA	few	TRBV2	TRBJ1-2	TGTGCCAGCATCGCTCAGGGGCGGCTGGTTGGCTACACCTTC	CASIAQGRLVGYTF
TRBD2	few	TRBV6-2/TRBV6-3	TRBJ2-1	TGTGCCAGCAGTTACTCAGCGGGGGCACCCATTGAGCAGTTCTTC	CASSYSAGAPIEQFF
NA	many	TRBV11-2	TRBJ2-4	TGTGCCAGCAGCTTAACCAGGGATCGGAACATTCAGTACTTC	CASSLTRDRNIQYF
NA	many	TRBV2	TRBJ2-1	TGTGCCAGCAGGGAATTCCCGCGAGACGATGAGCAGTTCTTC	CASREFPRDDEQFF
NA	NA	TRBV2	TRBJ1-5	TGTGCCAGCAGTGATGCGGTCGATCAGCCCCAGCATTTT	CASSDAVDQPQHF
NA	NA	TRBV20-1	TRBJ2-5	TGCAGTGCTAGAGACCTCGGGAAGGCCTGGCAGACCCAGTACTTC	CSARDLGKAWQTQYF
TRBD1	NA	TRBV28	TRBJ1-2	TGTGCCAGCACCGCGGACAGGGCTGACTACACCTTC	CASTADRADYTF
NA	NA	TRBV6-1	TRBJ2-5	TGTGCCAGCACCAACGAGGGGGGAGAGACCCAGTACTTC	CASTNEGGETQYF
NA	NA	TRBV20-1	TRBJ1-1	TGCAGTGCTAGAGATCGGAGCGTAGGCCTCACTGAAGCTTTCTTT	CSARDRSVGLTEAFF
NA	few	TRBV12-3/TRBV12-4	TRBJ1-4	TGTGCCAGCAGCCTGGGGGTAGGAGATAATGAAAAACTGTTTTTT	CASSLGVGDNEKLFF
NA	few	TRBV18	TRBJ2-2	TGTGCCAGCTCACCAGAGCATGGGCTGTTTTTT	CASSPEHGLFF
NA	NA	TRBV5-4	TRBJ1-4	TGTGCCAGCAGCTTGTTTCTCGGGCAAAGACTGTTTTTT	CASSLFLGQRLFF
NA	many	TRBV7-8	TRBJ1-1	TGTGCCAGCAGCTTAGGCGGGACTCTGGTAGACACTGAAGCTTTCTTT	CASSLGGTLVDTEAFF
TRBD2	many	TRBV11-2	TRBJ2-1	TGTGCCAGCAGCTCCTTAGCGGGAGGGGAGGAGCAGTTCTTC	CASSSLAGGEEQFF
NA	many	TRBV5-1	TRBJ1-2	TGCGCCAGCAGCTTGGAGCCGAAAGCTAACTATGGCTACACCTTC	CASSLEPKANYGYTF
NA	few	TRBV6-1	TRBJ2-4	TGTGCCAGCAGTGATTCTTGGGAAGCCAAAAACATTCAGTACTTC	CASSDSWEAKNIQYF
TRBD1	NA	TRBV7-2	TRBJ2-2	TGTGCCAGCAGCATACAGGGGGCGGTCACCGGGGAGCTGTTTTTT	CASSIQGAVTGELFF
NA	many	TRBV10-3	TRBJ1-1	TGTGCCATCAGTGACATGGAAACGACTGAAGCTTTCTTT	CAISDMETTEAFF
NA	few	TRBV2	TRBJ1-4	TGTGCCAGCAGTGGGGCCCGTAGAAATGAAAAACTGTTTTTT	CASSGARRNEKLFF
NA	few	TRBV12-3/TRBV12-4	TRBJ2-2	TGTGCCAGCAGTTTTAACAGGAACACCGGGGAGCTGTTTTTT	CASSFNRNTGELFF
NA	many	TRBV3-1	TRBJ1-4	TGTGCCAGCAGCCAACAGGGAACTAATGAAAAACTGTTTTTT	CASSQQGTNEKLFF
NA	many	TRBV18	TRBJ2-3	TGTGCCAGCTCACCTCATCCAAGCACAGATACGCAGTATTTT	CASSPHPSTDTQYF